A selection of T cell receptor beta chains follows, all from one sample in a study of shared clonotypes between healthy human individuals. Clones were read by immunoSEQ multiplex PCR, and TCRdb kept only the in-frame ones, dropping some. Of roughly 2.2 million clones detected, more than 80% appear once; the ten largest clones hold 0.3% to 0.4%. Sequencing used naive CD4+ T cells from PBMCs. The receptors were gathered from a man aged 18 to 30 in good health. Some clones in this sample may be carry-over from other donors' samples. Each CDR3 is given with its conserved first and last residue. D genes are given only for firm matches. Clone sizes are given selectively: once, few, many, or a class where the clone is expanded.

v_gene	j_gene	d_gene	abundance	CDR3aa	CDR3nt
TRBV6-6	TRBJ2-2	.	.	CASSAPTGVTGELFF	TGTGCCAGCAGTGCCCCCACGGGAGTGACCGGGGAGCTGTTTTTT
TRBV9	TRBJ2-3	TRBD2	.	CASSPSRASGRSDTQYF	TGTGCCAGCAGCCCATCAAGGGCTAGCGGGAGGTCAGATACGCAGTATTTT
TRBV5-4	TRBJ2-5	TRBD2	.	CASSRTLTSGKETQYF	TGTGCCAGCAGCCGGACCCTGACTAGCGGAAAAGAGACCCAGTACTTC
TRBV5-1	TRBJ1-2	TRBD1	.	CASSPAGQSNYGYTF	TGCGCCAGCAGCCCCGCGGGACAGTCCAACTATGGCTACACCTTC
TRBV7-2	TRBJ2-5	.	.	CASSLEVFGGETQYF	TGTGCCAGCAGCTTAGAAGTATTCGGAGGAGAGACCCAGTACTTC
TRBV20-1	TRBJ2-1	.	.	CSAGRREQFF	TGCAGTGCCGGTCGTAGGGAGCAGTTCTTC
TRBV19	TRBJ2-1	.	.	CASSIGRISYNEQFF	TGTGCCAGTAGTATAGGGAGAATCTCCTACAATGAGCAGTTCTTC
TRBV2	TRBJ2-5	.	once	CASSRTGNTETQYF	TGTGCCAGCAGCCGCACAGGGAATACGGAGACCCAGTACTTC
TRBV6-1	TRBJ2-3	.	.	CASSVSGPYSTDTQYF	TGTGCCAGCAGTGTTTCGGGACCTTATAGCACAGATACGCAGTATTTT
TRBV25-1	TRBJ1-2	.	.	CASSDSKQGISGYTF	TGTGCCAGCAGTGACAGTAAACAGGGAATCTCTGGCTACACCTTC
TRBV14	TRBJ1-1	.	once	CASSLQGGTEAFF	TGTGCCAGCAGCCTACAAGGGGGCACTGAAGCTTTCTTT
TRBV29-1	TRBJ1-2	.	.	CSVGSVADGYTF	TGCAGCGTTGGAAGTGTTGCGGATGGCTACACCTTC
TRBV27	TRBJ1-4	.	.	CASRKGQFATNEKLFF	TGTGCCAGCAGGAAAGGACAATTTGCAACTAATGAAAAACTGTTTTTT
TRBV28	TRBJ2-7	TRBD2	.	CASRHPGLAYEQYF	TGTGCCAGCAGGCATCCGGGACTAGCCTACGAGCAGTACTTC
TRBV7-8	TRBJ2-1	TRBD2	once	CASSLVSSGVIYNEQFF	TGTGCCAGCAGCTTAGTTTCTAGCGGGGTAATTTACAATGAGCAGTTCTTC
TRBV28	TRBJ1-6	.	once	CASSSGTPSGPLHF	TGTGCCAGCAGTTCCGGGACGCCGTCCGGGCCCCTCCACTTT
TRBV7-2	TRBJ2-5	TRBD1	.	CASSPVRDRETQYF	TGTGCCAGCAGCCCGGTTAGGGACAGAGAGACCCAGTACTTC
TRBV28	TRBJ2-2	TRBD2	.	CASRTGLAGNTGELFF	TGTGCCAGCAGGACCGGACTAGCGGGGAACACCGGGGAGCTGTTTTTT
TRBV7-9	TRBJ2-7	TRBD2	.	CASSPGRTSGYEQYF	TGTGCCAGCAGCCCGGGCAGGACTAGCGGCTACGAGCAGTACTTC
TRBV5-1	TRBJ1-5	TRBD1	.	CASSPQGLGTGLPQHF	TGCGCCAGCAGCCCCCAAGGCCTGGGGACAGGGCTGCCCCAGCATTTT
TRBV18	TRBJ2-7	TRBD1	.	CASSPLRTGGSGEQYF	TGTGCCAGCTCACCACTTCGGACAGGGGGGTCCGGCGAGCAGTACTTC
TRBV2	TRBJ2-7	TRBD2	.	CATQGPTSGRTITYEQYF	TGTGCCACCCAAGGGCCGACTAGCGGGAGAACAATCACCTACGAGCAGTACTTC
TRBV28	TRBJ1-1	TRBD1	.	CASSHIQGRAEAFF	TGTGCCAGCAGTCATATACAGGGGAGGGCTGAAGCTTTCTTT
TRBV7-9	TRBJ2-1	TRBD2	.	CASSLVAGGYNEQFF	TGTGCCAGCAGCTTAGTTGCGGGGGGTTACAATGAGCAGTTCTTC
TRBV7-2	TRBJ1-2	.	.	CASTVRERWNYGYTF	TGTGCCAGCACCGTCAGGGAGAGATGGAACTATGGCTACACCTTC
TRBV25-1	TRBJ2-5	TRBD1	.	CASSALGTGGETQYF	TGTGCCAGCAGTGCCCTCGGGACAGGAGGGGAGACCCAGTACTTC
TRBV2	TRBJ1-2	.	.	CASSEARWLLYGYTF	TGTGCCAGCAGTGAAGCGCGGTGGCTACTCTATGGCTACACCTTC
TRBV7-3	TRBJ2-3	.	once	CASSPVGSGSTDTQYF	TGTGCCAGCAGCCCCGTTGGGAGCGGGAGCACAGATACGCAGTATTTT
TRBV5-4	TRBJ2-2	TRBD1	.	CASSLMGQGFTGELFF	TGTGCCAGCAGCTTGATGGGACAGGGATTCACCGGGGAGCTGTTTTTT
TRBV28	TRBJ2-7	.	.	CASSSRAFLTYEQYF	TGTGCCAGCAGCTCCCGGGCCTTCCTGACCTACGAGCAGTACTTC
TRBV11-1	TRBJ1-1	.	few	CASSPGEGGLNTEAFF	TGTGCCAGCAGCCCCGGTGAGGGGGGACTAAACACTGAAGCTTTCTTT
TRBV7-9	TRBJ1-1	.	.	CASSLWATNTEAFF	TGTGCCAGCAGCTTATGGGCCACCAACACTGAAGCTTTCTTT
TRBV19	TRBJ1-1	.	.	CASSIAGVAEAFF	TGTGCCAGTAGTATAGCAGGGGTCGCTGAAGCTTTCTTT
TRBV20-1	TRBJ1-1	.	.	CSARKATEAFF	TGCAGTGCTAGAAAGGCCACTGAAGCTTTCTTT
TRBV28	TRBJ2-1	TRBD2	.	CASSLLAGGLNEQFF	TGTGCCAGCAGTTTATTAGCGGGAGGGTTGAATGAGCAGTTCTTC
TRBV29-1	TRBJ2-4	.	.	CSVGTDHPGDIQYF	TGCAGCGTTGGGACGGACCACCCCGGGGACATTCAGTACTTC
TRBV5-1	TRBJ2-1	.	.	CASSLAGVSEQFF	TGCGCCAGCAGCTTGGCGGGGGTTAGTGAGCAGTTCTTC
TRBV28	TRBJ2-7	TRBD1	.	CASKQGQSSYEQYF	TGTGCCAGCAAGCAGGGACAGAGCTCCTACGAGCAGTACTTC
TRBV7-2	TRBJ2-3	TRBD2	.	CASSLDPSGSGGTDTQYF	TGTGCCAGCAGCTTAGATCCTAGCGGGAGTGGAGGGACAGATACGCAGTATTTT
TRBV2	TRBJ1-1	TRBD1	.	CASSRSQGARTEAFF	TGTGCCAGCAGCAGAAGTCAGGGGGCAAGAACTGAAGCTTTCTTT
TRBV5-1	TRBJ2-1	TRBD2	once	CASSLATGGQVNEQFF	TGCGCCAGCAGCTTGGCCACGGGAGGACAAGTCAATGAGCAGTTCTTC